The source of this TCR beta chain is a study of blood T cell repertoires in COVID-19. Looking at the study overall: COVID-19 samples collected from the United States, Italy and Spain covered acute and convalescent phases.

Data came from immunoSEQ multiplex PCR; TCRdb stores just in-frame clones and leaves some out. This sample carries about 240,000 clones, roughly nine tenths of them seen once, and the ten largest clones take around 5.9%. The germline V gene has CDR1 LGHNA and CDR2 YNFKEQ. The CDR3 runs 15 residues. Between the trimmed V and J ends, which lost 5 bases and 0 bases, there was a span of 14 bases. Material: peripheral blood. The receptor was derived from a man between 60 and 75 years old with acute or convalescent COVID-19. The chain employs TRBV4-2 and TRBJ2-7, with D possibly being TRBD2 (6 bases). CDR3 loop: CASSEGLRSSYEQYF. The DNA of the CDR3 is TGTGCCAGCAGCGAGGGACTTAGGAGCTCCTACGAGCAGTACTTC.